These 18 T cell receptor beta chains share one sample of origin, sequenced in a study of T cells in Graves' hyperthyroidism and ophthalmopathy. RNA transcripts served as the template for amplifying TCR beta CDR3 regions. The HTBI set primed first-round TCR CDR3 RT-PCR. TCRdb called the multiplex PCR reads again in MiXCR, with one record for every CDR3 protein. The sample holds about 360,000 distinct CDR3 sequences; approximately 20% are singletons and the top ten take approximately 4%. Sequencing was carried out using blood. These receptors were collected from a woman aged 18-29 years with Graves' hyperthyroidism.

This clonotype was observed once. This may stem from a read error, because a much larger clone lies one nucleotide away. The chain uses TRBV2 and TRBJ1-2; 7 bases map to TRBD1. The germline V gene has CDR1 SNHLY and CDR2 FYNNEI. The CDR3 is 15 residues long. Trimming took 6 bases from V and 2 from J; bases not matched to a gene: 9. The DNA of the CDR3 is TGTGCCAGCAGCGCTTACAGGGGACCGAACTATGGCTACACCTTC. This encodes CASSAYRGPNYGYTF.

This clonotype was detected ten times or more. The chain joins TRBV2 to TRBJ2-7; TRBD2 agrees at 7 bases. Germline-derived CDR1 and CDR2 are SNHLY and FYNNEI. V shed 4 bases and J 0 bases; nucleotides not matched to a gene: 9. This CDR3 is 16 amino acids long. The CDR3 sequence is CASSGGRGGPSYEQYF. Here the CDR3 DNA reads TGTGCCAGCAGTGGGGGGAGGGGAGGTCCCTCCTACGAGCAGTACTTC.

The genes are TRBV3-1 and TRBJ2-7; D is ambiguous. In germline, CDR1 is LGHDT, CDR2 YNNKEL (reference sequence). This CDR3 spans 15 amino acids. The V end was cut by 0 bases, the J end by 2 bases, with 11 bases between. For the CDR3, the DNA is TGTGCCAGCAGCCAAGATCCTCTGGGCCCCTACGAGCAGTACTTC. Its translation: CASSQDPLGPYEQYF.

This clonotype was recorded many times. The V gene is TRBV12-3 or TRBV12-4, the J gene TRBJ2-7; the match to TRBD2 covers 8 bases. This CDR3 has 14 amino acids. V lost 3 bases to trimming and J lost 2 bases; unmatched junction nucleotides: 3. DNA for the CDR3: TGTGCCAGCAGTTTTCTAGCGGGCGCCTACGAGCAGTACTTC. The encoded protein is CASSFLAGAYEQYF.

This clonotype was counted at least ten times. The chain couples TRBV6-1 to TRBJ1-1; D perhaps matches TRBD1 (5 bases). CDR1 is MNHNS, CDR2 SASEGT, per germline. V lost 2 bases, J lost 10 bases, and 20 bases lay in between. The CDR3 spans 15 residues. CDR3 sequence: CASSELAPYTRGAFF. The CDR3 bases are TGTGCCAGCAGTGAATTGGCCCCTTATACTAGGGGAGCTTTCTTT.

For this clonotype: A much larger clone is a single base away; this may be a read error. The chain joins TRBV19 to TRBJ1-2, with 9 bases identical to TRBD1. The CDR3 covers 17 residues. Unmatched junction bases numbered 16, after V lost 5 bases and J lost 6 bases. The germline V gene has CDR1 LNHDA and CDR2 SQIVND (reference sequence). As DNA, the CDR3 is TGTGCCAGTAGTGTGCCTGGAAAACCGACAGGGGGTAATGGCTACACCTTC. Encoded protein: CASSVPGKPTGGNGYTF.

This clonotype was seen many times. This chain joins TRBV5-4 and TRBJ1-1, with D tentatively TRBD1 (5 bases). This CDR3 has 13 residues. Deletions cut 4 bases from V and 6 bases from J, with 13 bases between. The V gene's germline CDR1 is SGHNT and CDR2 YYREEE (reference sequence). The CDR3 loop reads CASSVEDRSEAFF. CDR3 nucleotide sequence: TGTGCCAGCAGCGTCGAAGACAGATCTGAAGCTTTCTTT.

The chain couples TRBV9 to TRBJ2-7; D is undetermined. V was shortened by 0 bases and J by 7 bases, with 11 bases between the two germline ends. Germline CDR1 is SGDLS and CDR2 is YYNGEE. This CDR3 is built from 13 residues. The CDR3 region is CASSVEAVGEQYF. In DNA, the CDR3 is TGTGCCAGCAGCGTAGAGGCCGTCGGGGAGCAGTACTTC.

This clonotype was counted ten times or more. This chain links TRBV20-1 with TRBJ1-5, with TRBD1 as a possible D gene (5 bases). V was shortened by 4 bases and J by 6 bases, with 19 bases between the two germline ends. The CDR3 length is 15 residues. CDR1 DFQATT and CDR2 SNEGSKA come from the germline V gene (reference sequence). CDR3: CSAKLGGGDSQPQHF. CDR3 coding DNA: TGCAGTGCTAAGTTGGGGGGGGGTGATAGTCAGCCCCAGCATTTT.

This clonotype has a handful of counts. For the CDR3, the DNA is TGTGCCAGCAGCTTAGTGAGGACAGGGGTTTCGAACACTGAAGCTTTCTTT. It encodes CASSLVRTGVSNTEAFF. The chain carries TRBV7-3 and TRBJ1-1; TRBD1 agrees at 9 bases. Germline V gene sequence: CDR1 SGHTA, CDR2 FQGTGA. This CDR3 spans 17 amino acids. The V gene end was trimmed by 2 bases and the J gene end by 1 base; junction bases not matched to a gene: 8. The full variable domain, completed using reference TRBV7-3 and TRBJ1-1, is GAGVSQTPSNKVTEKGKYVELRCDPISGHTALYWYRQSLGQGPEFLIYFQGTGAADDSGLPNDRFFAVRPEGSVSTLKIQRTERGDSAVYLCASSLVRTGVSNTEAFFGQGTRLTVV.

This clonotype was seen many times. V usage is TRBV7-3 and J usage is TRBJ2-7; D uncertain. Trimming stripped 7 bases from V and 3 bases from J, with 10 bases between. This CDR3 spans 12 amino acids. Per the germline V gene, CDR1 is SGHTA and CDR2 is FQGTGA. The CDR3: CASTPTVYEQYF. The CDR3 DNA follows: TGTGCCAGCACCCCTACAGTCTACGAGCAGTACTTC.

This clonotype was counted only a few times. The junction differs from germline at one of its ends, possibly a read error. The V and J genes are TRBV7-7 and TRBJ2-3, with unresolved D. Germline CDR1 and CDR2: SSHAT and FNYEAQ (reference sequence). This CDR3 has 13 residues. CDR3 nucleotide sequence: TGTGCTAGCAGCTTAAGTGAAGCAGATACGCAGTATTTT. Amino acids: CASSLSEADTQYF.

This clonotype was counted many times. This sequence joins TRBV2 and TRBJ1-1; no clear D. The CDR3 is 13 residues long. Deletions cut 0 bases from V and 7 bases from J, with 9 bases between. Germline V lookup: CDR1 SNHLY, CDR2 FYNNEI. The CDR3: CASSEALRFEAFF. CDR3 nucleotides: TGTGCCAGCAGTGAAGCGCTCAGGTTTGAAGCTTTCTTT.

In its sample, this clonotype was seen many times. This rearrangement joins TRBV7-2 to TRBJ2-5, with 12 bases matching TRBD2. Germline CDR1 and CDR2: SGHTA and FQGNSA. The length of the CDR3 is 16 residues. The junction had 5 bases not matched to a gene; V was cut back by 4 bases and J by 2 bases. CDR3 sequence (DNA): TGTGCCAGCAGCTCACGACTAGCGGGGGAACAAGAGACCCAGTACTTC. Its translation: CASSSRLAGEQETQYF.

For this clonotype: A much larger clone lies a single base off, so this may be a read error. This rearrangement joins TRBV5-5 to TRBJ2-2; 11 nucleotides line up with TRBD2. The germline V gene has CDR1 SGHKS and CDR2 YYEKEE (reference sequence). This CDR3 is built from 16 residues. The CDR3 region has the DNA TGTGCCAGCAGCGGGGGAACTAGCGGGGGCACCGGGGAGCTGCTTTTT. Amino acids: CASSGGTSGGTGELLF.

This clonotype has a count of ten or more. The chain is built from TRBV11-3 and TRBJ1-1; a weak D match, TRBD1 (6 bases). Trimming left V 5 bases short and J 3 bases short, with 13 bases between. This CDR3 has 14 amino acids. CDR1 SGHNT and CDR2 YENEEA come from the germline V gene. The CDR3 coding sequence is TGTGCCAGCAGCAGAGGAGGGGGGGACACTGAAGCTTTCTTT. Translating it yields CASSRGGGDTEAFF.

This clonotype was counted at least ten times. This sequence joins TRBV6-5 and TRBJ1-2, with a weak D call TRBD1 (6 bases). Between the trimmed V and J ends, which lost 4 bases and 4 bases, there was a span of 16 bases. This CDR3 has 15 residues. Germline assignment: CDR1 MNHEY and CDR2 SVGAGI. CDR3 sequence (DNA): TGTGCCAGCAGTTTCCACCGGGACACAGCCTATGGCTACACCTTC. This translates into CASSFHRDTAYGYTF.

This chain connects TRBV4-2 to TRBJ2-3; 11 bases match TRBD2. V trimming: 1 base; J trimming: 2 bases; junction bases outside the gene matches: 5. The CDR3 is 17 residues long. Germline CDR1 is LGHNA and CDR2 is YNFKEQ. The CDR3 reads CASSQATSGGYTDTQYF. CDR3 DNA sequence: TGTGCCAGCAGCCAAGCCACTAGCGGGGGTTACACAGATACGCAGTATTTT.